The 3 T cell receptor beta chains below all came from one sample that was sequenced in a study of regulatory T cells in long-lasting Graves disease. This sample's time point: persistent/refractory GD, antithyroid drugs over 5 years with positive TRAb. The TCR library was made from RNA that had been extracted from PBMCs in TRIzol. Arm-PCR of CDR3 regions with iRepertoire HTBI primers generated TCR beta libraries. MiXCR was run by TCRdb on the multiplex PCR reads, yielding one entry per CDR3 protein. The table shows around 510,000 distinct CDR3 sequences, with around 20% occurring only once. Sequencing was performed on peripheral blood mononuclear cells (PBMCs), taken when the disease was refractory, from a patient treated with antithyroid drugs. The receptor set was obtained from a female donor with Graves disease.

This clonotype came up a few times. The chain recombines TRBV29-1 with TRBJ1-2; the match to TRBD1 covers 7 bases. Germline V gives CDR1 SQVTM, CDR2 ANQGSEA. The CDR3 is made up of 13 amino acids. V was clipped by 5 bases and J by 5 bases; unmatched bases: 8. CDR3 sequence: CSVRTGQPYGYTF. The CDR3, as DNA: TGCAGCGTTAGGACAGGCCAACCTTATGGCTACACCTTC. Combining the CDR3 with reference TRBV29-1 and TRBJ1-2 gives the whole variable domain SAVISQKPSRDICQRGTSLTIQCQVDSQVTMMFWYRQQPGQSLTLIATANQGSEATYESGFVIDKFPISRPNLTFSTLTVSNMSPEDSSIYLCSVRTGQPYGYTFGSGTRLTVV.

This clonotype was seen repeatedly, ten times or more. One junction end does not reproduce the germline sequence, and a read error may be involved. This sequence joins TRBV5-1 and TRBJ1-2; D is possibly TRBD1 (6 bases). Germline V gene sequence: CDR1 SGHRS, CDR2 YFSETQ. The CDR3 is 12 residues long. CDR3 residues: CASSPQGYGYTF. Here the CDR3 DNA reads TGTGCCAGCAGTCCCCAGGGGTATGGCTACACCTTC.

The CDR3 spells CASSQEMGVGYTF. In DNA, the CDR3 is TGTGCCAGCAGCCAAGAAATGGGTGTCGGCTACACCTTC. The chain combines TRBV3-1 with TRBJ1-2, with D hard to call. The V gene lost 0 bases and the J gene lost 8 bases, with 10 bases spanning the gap. The CDR3 sequence is 13 residues long. Germline V gene sequence: CDR1 LGHDT, CDR2 YNNKEL (reference sequence).